This T cell receptor beta chain was identified in a study of blood T cells in healthy people across ages. Overall study results and limits: Unsorted PBMCs ruled out conclusive naive versus antigen-experienced comparison.

The V gene lost 5 bases and the J gene lost 6 bases, with 17 bases spanning the gap. Germline loops: CDR1 SEHNR, CDR2 FQNEAQ (reference sequence). The CDR3 consists of 14 residues. Alongside a J-beta primer mix, a sample-barcoded 5' primer served in a second PCR lasting about 7 to 12 cycles. All cDNA molecules were each tagged by a template-switch adaptor with 12 random nucleotides. TCRdb reprocessed the 5' RACE reads with MiXCR, giving one entry per CDR3 protein. The sample shows roughly 2 million distinct CDR3 sequences, about 50% of them seen only once. This clonotype was recorded once. No antigen is known for it.

The source material was blood. The sequence came from a middle-aged woman in good health. The V call is TRBV7-9, the J call TRBJ2-7; a weak D match, TRBD2 (6 bases). CDR3 sequence: CASSPSTWRGEQYF. CDR3 bases: TGTGCCAGCAGCCCGAGTACGTGGAGGGGCGAGCAGTACTTC.